What follows is one T cell receptor (beta chain) and its context. This clone showed up just once. It lacks a known antigen. There are no base qualities to consult, and no much larger clone falls within one base. The donors were healthy, HIV-negative adults with no recently reported acute infections or vaccinations. All donors were Caucasian adults living in Nashville, Tennessee, USA. CD4+ T cells were enriched by magnetic negative selection, after which naive cells were positively selected on CD45RA and the negative fraction was taken as the memory subset. After blood collection by leukapheresis, PBMCs were isolated using Ficoll-Histopaque density gradient centrifugation and then cryopreserved in the vapor phase of liquid nitrogen. Analytical flow cytometry was used to check the purity and quantity of each magnetically sorted T cell population. Genomic DNA was isolated from each sorted fraction and quantified by UV absorbance on a Nanodrop 2000c.

TCR CDR3 regions were amplified from genomic DNA by multiplex PCR using the deep immunoSEQ assay. For each cell subset, the extracted genomic DNA was distributed evenly across all wells of several immunoSEQ 96-well plates, and each plate served as one replicate. For sorted subsets, 150 to 250 ng of genomic DNA, equivalent to 30,000 or so T cell genomes, went into each replicate PCR. The purified libraries were quantified using a Qubit 3.0 fluorometer, sized with a Bioanalyzer 2100, and then quantified again using the KAPA Library Quantification kit. Every immunoSEQ 96-well plate was sequenced on a separate single-read 150-cycle Illumina NextSeq 550 flow cell. Per the original workflow: The immunoSEQ output contained only junctional sequences without quality scores, so filtering could not match that applied to full-length reads. Sequences were annotated with PyIR, a Python wrapper for IgBLAST v1.9, and V/J genes and CDR3 were assigned using IMGT germline references. Reads with weak V/J assignments (E-value above 1e-6), missing CDR3, stop codons, out-of-frame junctions, or ambiguous translated residues were removed. A V3J clonotype was defined by an identical inferred V gene, J gene, and CDR3 amino acid sequence. The percentage overlap between two repertoires was calculated by dividing the number of shared unique clonotypes by the size of the smaller repertoire. RTK rarefaction, the Chao1 estimator, and Recon v2.1 estimates of unobserved clonotypes were used to assess repertoire richness. Generation probabilities were computed with OLGA for all TCRbeta clonotypes obtained by the gDNA method from several donors. TCRdb carries this immuneACCESS record with in-frame sequences only. Its versions omit some clonotypes, under half of them owing to an unresolved V gene in the studies checked, with the rest unexplained. D and trimming come from the DNA, and the V and J calls and clone size come from that table. The sample table lists 780,000 or so clones, approximately 77% of them with a count of one. The ten largest make up approximately 1.8% of the sample.

The germline ends are 9 bases apart after V is trimmed by 5 bases and J by 5 bases. Inclusive of the bounding cysteine and phenylalanine, the CDR3 is 13 residues long. The entry retains the CDR3 DNA only, 39 bases that are in frame from base 1. As encoded in the germline V gene (reference sequence), CDR1 is SEHNR while CDR2 is FQNEAQ. This entry is derived from a study of shared clonotypes between healthy human individuals (dated by TCRdb to the early 2020s). Looking at the study overall: The cohort included three men and a couple of women between 18 and 49 years of age. For each donor, CD4 naive and CD4 memory were each run on three plates, CD8 naive on two plates, and CD8 memory on one plate. To estimate repertoire size and how much clonotypes are shared between individuals, the study performed deep sequencing of blood TCR repertoires from roughly five healthy adults. Libraries were prepared and TCR repertoires were sequenced by different laboratories using diverse techniques, in order to increase sequencing depth and limit assay-specific biases. Between about 0.8 and 9 billion PBMCs per donor were obtained by leukapheresis.

Findings and caveats that apply to the study as a whole: Roughly 5.2% of naive CD4, 3% to 3.5% of naive CD8, 2.3% of memory CD4, and approximately 0.39% of memory CD8 clonotypes were shared across a few donors. Pairwise subsampling indicated that sequencing depth was expected to affect the degree of clonotype sharing among donors. Naive subsets generally had larger estimated clonotype richness than memory subsets. Compared with non-shared clonotypes, the clonotypes found in all four sorted-subset donors had higher generation probabilities. Incomplete sequencing was indicated by rarefaction of sorted-subset datasets, despite the large sequencing depth. Only blood was sampled, and tissue TCR repertoires likely differ from those in blood. The genetic and exposure-history diversity represented was limited by the small number of donors.

The sample consisted of memory CD4+ T cells sorted from blood. Reading the label with the study, this specimen's cell subset or site is: CD45RA-negative fraction. This TCR was sampled from a woman in her 30s in good health. The rearranged segments are TRBV7-9 and TRBJ2-2; the D gene is perhaps TRBD1, from 6 matching bases. The DNA sequence reads TGTGCCAGCAGCCCCGGGACAACCGGGGAGCTGTTTTTT. Its protein product is CASSPGTTGELFF.